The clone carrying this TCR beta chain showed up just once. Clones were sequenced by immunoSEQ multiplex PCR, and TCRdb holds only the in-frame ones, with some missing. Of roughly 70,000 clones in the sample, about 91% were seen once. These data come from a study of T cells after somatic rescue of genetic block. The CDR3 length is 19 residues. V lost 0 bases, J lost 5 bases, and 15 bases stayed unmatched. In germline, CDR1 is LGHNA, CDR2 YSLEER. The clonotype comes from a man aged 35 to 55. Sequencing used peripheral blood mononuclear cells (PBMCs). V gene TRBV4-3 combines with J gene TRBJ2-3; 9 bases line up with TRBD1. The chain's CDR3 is CASSQDEGGTGYNGDTQYF. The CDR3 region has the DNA TGCGCCAGCAGCCAAGACGAAGGCGGGACAGGGTATAATGGAGATACGCAGTATTTT.